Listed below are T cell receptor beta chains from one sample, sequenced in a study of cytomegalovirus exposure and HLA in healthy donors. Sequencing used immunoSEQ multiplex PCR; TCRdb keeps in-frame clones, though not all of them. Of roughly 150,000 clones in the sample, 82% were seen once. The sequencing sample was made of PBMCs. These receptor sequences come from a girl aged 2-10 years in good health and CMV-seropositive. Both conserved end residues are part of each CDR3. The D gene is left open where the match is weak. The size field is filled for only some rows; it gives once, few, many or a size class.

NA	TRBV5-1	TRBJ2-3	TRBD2	TGCGCCAGCAGCGAGACTAGCGGCACAGATACGCAGTATTTT	CASSETSGTDTQYF
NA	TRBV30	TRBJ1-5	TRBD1	TGTGCCTGGACGGAGGGGGCGGGTCAGCCCCAGCATTTT	CAWTEGAGQPQHF
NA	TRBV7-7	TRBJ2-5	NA	TGTGCTAGCAGCCTAACCCAGCGGGAGACCCAGTACTTC	CASSLTQRETQYF
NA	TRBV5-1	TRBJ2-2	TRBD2	TGCGCCAGCAGCGTACGACTAGCGGGAGACCTAACCGGGGAGCTGTTTTTT	CASSVRLAGDLTGELFF
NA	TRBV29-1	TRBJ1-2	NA	TGCAGCGCCGGGGAGGTGGATGGCTACACCTTC	CSAGEVDGYTF
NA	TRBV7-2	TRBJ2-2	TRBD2	TGTGCCAGCAGCCCTGGGACTAGCGGCATGAACACCGGGGAGCTGTTTTTT	CASSPGTSGMNTGELFF
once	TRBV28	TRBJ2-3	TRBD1	TGTGCCAGCAGTCCGAGGACAGGGTCCACAGATACGCAGTATTTT	CASSPRTGSTDTQYF
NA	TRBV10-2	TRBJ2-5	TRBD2	TGCGCCAGCAGTGTCCAGCTAGCGGGTTTTGAAGAGACCCAGTACTTC	CASSVQLAGFEETQYF
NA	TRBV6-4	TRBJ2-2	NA	TGTGCCAGCAGTGACAGTGGAGGGGGGGACGGCACCGGGGAGCTGTTTTTT	CASSDSGGGDGTGELFF
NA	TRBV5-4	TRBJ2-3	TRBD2	TGTGCCAGCACCGATCTAACGGGGGGTTCCACAGATACGCAGTATTTT	CASTDLTGGSTDTQYF
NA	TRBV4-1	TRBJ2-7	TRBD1	TGCGCCAGCAGCCCTGACAGGGGGATGACCTACGAGCAGTACTTC	CASSPDRGMTYEQYF
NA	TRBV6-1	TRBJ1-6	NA	TGTGCCAGCAGTGAAGAGGACGGAACGGGGAATTCACCCCTCCACTTT	CASSEEDGTGNSPLHF
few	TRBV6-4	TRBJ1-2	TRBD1	TGTGCCAGCAGCGAGGGACAGAGAGAGAATGGCTACACCTTC	CASSEGQRENGYTF
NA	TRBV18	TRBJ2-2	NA	TGTGCCAGCTCACCCCGAGGAGGGGGCAATACCGGGGAGCTGTTTTTT	CASSPRGGGNTGELFF
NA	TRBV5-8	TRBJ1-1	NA	TGTGCCAGCAGCCTCAACACTGAAGCTTTCTTT	CASSLNTEAFF
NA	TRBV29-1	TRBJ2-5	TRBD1	TGCAGCGCCACGAACGGACAGGGGGCTGGGGAGACCCAGTACTTC	CSATNGQGAGETQYF
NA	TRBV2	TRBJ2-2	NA	TGTGCCAGCAGTGAATCAACAGCGGTCTACACCGGGGAGCTGTTTTTT	CASSESTAVYTGELFF
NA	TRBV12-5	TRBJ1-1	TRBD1	TGTGCTAGTGGTCCTGGACAGGGGAACACTGAAGCTTTCTTT	CASGPGQGNTEAFF
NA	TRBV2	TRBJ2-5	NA	TGTGCCAGCAGTGAGGCTAGGGGGGAGACCCAGTACTTC	CASSEARGETQYF
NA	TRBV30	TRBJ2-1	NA	TGTGCCTGGAGTACAGGTGCCTCCTACAATGAGCAGTTCTTC	CAWSTGASYNEQFF
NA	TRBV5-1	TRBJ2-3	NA	TGCGCCAGCAGCCCGGGGACACGAGGGTCAGATACGCAGTATTTT	CASSPGTRGSDTQYF
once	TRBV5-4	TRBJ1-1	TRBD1	TGTGCCAGCAGCCCGCGACAGGGAGAGGGGACTGAAGCTTTCTTT	CASSPRQGEGTEAFF
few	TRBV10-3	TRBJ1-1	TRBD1	TGTGCCATCAGTGAGTCATCGACAGGGGGCAGGAGGACTGAAGCTTTCTTT	CAISESSTGGRRTEAFF
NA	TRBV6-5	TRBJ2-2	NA	TGTGCCAGCAGTTATTTTTGGGGAGGAAGCACCGGGGAGCTGTTTTTT	CASSYFWGGSTGELFF
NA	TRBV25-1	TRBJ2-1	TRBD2	TGTGCCAGCAGTGAGGCCGGGACTAGCAAATATGAGCAGTTCTTC	CASSEAGTSKYEQFF
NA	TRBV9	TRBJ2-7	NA	TGTGCCAGCAGCGTAGCTCCGACTACAGACTACGAGCAGTACTTC	CASSVAPTTDYEQYF
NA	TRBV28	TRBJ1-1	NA	TGTGCCTCACAGGAAGAGTATTCTTTAACTGAAGCTTTCTTT	CASQEEYSLTEAFF
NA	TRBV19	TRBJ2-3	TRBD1	TGTGCCAGTAGTATCCCCCGGGACAGGTTCGCAGATACGCAGTATTTT	CASSIPRDRFADTQYF
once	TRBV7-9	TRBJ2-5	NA	TGTGCCAGCAGCTTAGCAGCGTGGAACCAAGAGACCCAGTACTTC	CASSLAAWNQETQYF
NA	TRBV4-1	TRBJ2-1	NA	TGCGCCAGCAGCCCCTTCCCCAGACAGCTCTCCTACAATGAGCAGTTCTTC	CASSPFPRQLSYNEQFF
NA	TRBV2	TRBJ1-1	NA	TGTGCCAGCAGTGAATTGGCGGGGGCGGGAACTGAAGCTTTCTTT	CASSELAGAGTEAFF
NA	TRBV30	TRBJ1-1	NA	TGTGCCTGGGCAGGGCCCACTGAAGCTTTCTTT	CAWAGPTEAFF
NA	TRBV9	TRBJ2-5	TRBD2	TGTGCCAGCAGTACCCTAGCGGGGGGAGAGACCCAGTACTTC	CASSTLAGGETQYF
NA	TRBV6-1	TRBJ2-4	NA	TGTGCCAGCAGTGCTTCCCCTCCAAGGGACAAGAAAAACATTCAGTACTTC	CASSASPPRDKKNIQYF
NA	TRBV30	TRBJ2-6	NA	TGTGCCTGGCGACACTCTGGGGCCAACGTCCTGACTTTC	CAWRHSGANVLTF
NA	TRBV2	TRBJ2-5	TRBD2	TGTGCCAGCAGGCGGAACGTTGGGAGGGAGCCAGAGACCCAGTACTTC	CASRRNVGREPETQYF
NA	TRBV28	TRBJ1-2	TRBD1	TGTGCCAGCAGTCGACGGGACAGGGGGCGCTATTATGGCTACACCTTC	CASSRRDRGRYYGYTF
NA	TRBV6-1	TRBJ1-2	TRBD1	TGTGCCAGCAGTTCCGGGACAGGGGGTAGGGGCTACACCTTC	CASSSGTGGRGYTF
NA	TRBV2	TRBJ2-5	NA	TGTGCCAGCAGTGGAGGGCCTAGGACCCAGTACTTC	CASSGGPRTQYF
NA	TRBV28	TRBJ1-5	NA	TGTGCCAGCAGTTCCTTATTTCAGCCCCAGCATTTT	CASSSLFQPQHF
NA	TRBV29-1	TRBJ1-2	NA	TGCAGCGTTGAAGGGGGGGTAGCAGGGTATGGCTACACCTTC	CSVEGGVAGYGYTF
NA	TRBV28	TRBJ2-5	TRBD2	TGTGCCAGCAGCCTACTAGCGGGAGGAGGGGAGACCCAGTACTTC	CASSLLAGGGETQYF
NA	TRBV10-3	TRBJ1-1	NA	TGTGCCATCAGTGGGACGGGAACCTTGAACACTGAAGCTTTCTTT	CAISGTGTLNTEAFF
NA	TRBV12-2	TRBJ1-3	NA	TGTGCAAGTCGATCTCTGGGAAACACCATATATTTT	CASRSLGNTIYF
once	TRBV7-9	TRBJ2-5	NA	TGTGCCAGCAGCTTAGTACTAGCCCAGTACCAAGAGACCCAGTACTTC	CASSLVLAQYQETQYF
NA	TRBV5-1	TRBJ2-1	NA	TGCGCCAGCAGCTCCCAGGGGTACAATGAGCAGTTCTTC	CASSSQGYNEQFF
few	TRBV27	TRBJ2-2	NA	TGTGCCAGCGGTCTAGGGGCGTTGGGGGAGCTGTTTTTT	CASGLGALGELFF
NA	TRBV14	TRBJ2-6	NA	TGTGCCAGCAGCCCGGGGGACGGTATCCTGACTTTC	CASSPGDGILTF
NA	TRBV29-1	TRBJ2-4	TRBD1	TGCAGCGTCTGGACAGGAAAAAACATTCAGTACTTC	CSVWTGKNIQYF
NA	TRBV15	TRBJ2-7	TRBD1	TGTGCCACCAGCAGATCTAATACAGGGGGTGTTCCCTACGAGCAGTACTTC	CATSRSNTGGVPYEQYF
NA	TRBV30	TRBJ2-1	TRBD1	TGTGCCTGGAGTGGGGGTCAGGGGGAGTTCTTC	CAWSGGQGEFF
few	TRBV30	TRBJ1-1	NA	TGTGCCTGGAGTGTACCGGGAACTGAAGCTTTCTTT	CAWSVPGTEAFF
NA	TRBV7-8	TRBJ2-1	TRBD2	TGTGCCAGCAGCTCACTAGCGGCCTCCTACAATGAGCAGTTCTTC	CASSSLAASYNEQFF
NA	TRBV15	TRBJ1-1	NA	TGTGCCACCAGCCTTCCCGGTGACACTGAAGCTTTCTTT	CATSLPGDTEAFF
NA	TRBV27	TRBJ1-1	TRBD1	TGTGCCAGCAGTGGAACCGGGACAGAGATGAACACTGAAGCTTTCTTT	CASSGTGTEMNTEAFF
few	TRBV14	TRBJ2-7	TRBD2	TGTGCCAGCAGCCAAGATAGCGGGCGAGACTACGAGCAGTACTTC	CASSQDSGRDYEQYF
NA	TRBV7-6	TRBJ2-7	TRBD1	TGTGCCAGCAGCTCCACCGAGGGGGCGGTTGAGCAGTACTTC	CASSSTEGAVEQYF